Shown below are 9 T cell receptor beta chains from a single sample sequenced in a study of blood T cell repertoires in COVID-19. Method: immunoSEQ multiplex PCR; TCRdb's copy keeps in-frame clones and lacks some. The sample holds 140,000 to 150,000 clones, roughly 80% seen once. The sequenced material came from peripheral blood. The receptors stem from a man aged 70 or older who had recovered from COVID-19.

For this clone: A much more abundant neighbour one base away suggests this may be a read error. This sample also contains other DNA sequences that code for the same CDR3. CDR3 amino acids: CASNSQGMNTEAFF. The CDR3, as DNA: TGTGCCAGTAACTCACAGGGAATGAACACTGAAGCTTTCTTT. V usage is TRBV19 and J usage is TRBJ1-1; TRBD1 might be the D (6 bases). This CDR3 is built from 14 residues. Per the germline V gene, CDR1 is LNHDA and CDR2 is SQIVND (reference sequence). The V end lost 7 bases, the J end lost 0 bases, and 12 bases lay between the germline ends.

This rearrangement joins TRBV7-8 to TRBJ2-4, with D tentatively TRBD2 (6 bases). The germline CDR1 and CDR2 sequences are SGHVS and FQNEAQ. V was shortened by 3 bases and J by 1 base, with 7 bases between the two germline ends. This CDR3 region has 14 residues. The CDR3 spells CASSLGRAKNIQYF. Here the CDR3 DNA reads TGTGCCAGCAGCTTGGGGAGGGCCAAAAACATTCAGTACTTC. Complete variable domain (other parts from reference TRBV7-8 and TRBJ2-4): GAGVSQSPRYKVAKRGQDVALRCDPISGHVSLFWYQQALGQGPEFLTYFQNEAQLDKSGLPSDRFFAERPEGSVSTLKIQRTQQEDSAVYLCASSLGRAKNIQYFGAGTRLSVL.

As regards this clone: This same CDR3 is encoded by further DNA sequences in the sample. The chain uses TRBV5-1 and TRBJ2-5; D gene ambiguous. In germline, CDR1 is SGHRS, CDR2 YFSETQ. The length of the CDR3 is 13 residues. The ends were cut back, 2 bases at V and 4 bases at J, with 9 bases in the middle. CDR3 region: CASSFGSGETQYF. The CDR3, as DNA: TGCGCCAGCAGCTTCGGTAGTGGAGAGACCCAGTACTTC.

The chain couples TRBV30 to TRBJ2-2, with 7 bases that match TRBD2. The CDR3 runs 14 residues. Germline V gives CDR1 GTSNPN, CDR2 SVGIG (reference sequence). The ends lost 2 bases at V and 1 base at J; junction bases unmatched: 1. CDR3 nucleotide sequence: TGTGCCTGGAGTTGGGGGGGGAACACCGGGGAGCTGTTTTTT. Protein sequence: CAWSWGGNTGELFF.

V is TRBV27 and J is TRBJ2-7; 13 bases are a match to TRBD2. The J segment lost 7 bases and the V segment lost 3 bases, leaving 9 bases of the junction unmatched. The CDR3 contains 16 residues. Per the germline V gene, CDR1 is MNHEY and CDR2 is SMNVEV (reference sequence). The CDR3 coding sequence is TGTGCCAGCAGTTTCCTGGGACTAGCGGGACTGGGGGAGCAGTACTTC. It yields the protein CASSFLGLAGLGEQYF.

This chain uses TRBV6-1 with TRBJ2-1; no reliable D call. The V end was cut by 3 bases, the J end by 15 bases, with 15 bases between. The CDR3 loop spans 12 amino acids. Germline CDR1 and CDR2: MNHNS and SASEGT. In nucleotides, the CDR3 is TGTGCCAGCAGTGATCTAACCGCTTACCTGTTCTTC. Encoded protein: CASSDLTAYLFF.

V usage is TRBV2 and J usage is TRBJ2-3; maybe TRBD2 (5 bases). Germline V lookup: CDR1 SNHLY, CDR2 FYNNEI. V lost 5 bases and J lost 10, with 13 bases in between. The length of the CDR3 is 12 residues. The CDR3 reads CASSSGPSPQYF. CDR3 sequence (DNA): TGTGCCAGCAGTAGCGGACCCAGCCCGCAGTATTTT.

This chain links TRBV28 with TRBJ2-1; tentative D call: TRBD1 (6 bases). V was shortened by 3 bases and J by 0 bases, with 9 bases between the two germline ends. Germline V gene sequence: CDR1 MDHEN, CDR2 SYDVKM. This CDR3 is 15 amino acids long. CDR3 region: CASSFGGPSYNEQFF. CDR3 nucleotides: TGTGCCAGCAGTTTTGGGGGCCCCTCCTACAATGAGCAGTTCTTC.

The V call is TRBV7-6, the J call TRBJ2-5; 7 bases align to TRBD2. V trimming: 5 bases; J trimming: 9 bases; junction bases outside the gene matches: 15. Germline V gives CDR1 SGHVS, CDR2 FNYEAQ. CDR3 length: 15 residues. The CDR3 nucleotides read TGTGCCAGCAGCCGTGGTGCTTCAAGCGGGACCTCCCAGTACTTC. Protein: CASSRGASSGTSQYF.